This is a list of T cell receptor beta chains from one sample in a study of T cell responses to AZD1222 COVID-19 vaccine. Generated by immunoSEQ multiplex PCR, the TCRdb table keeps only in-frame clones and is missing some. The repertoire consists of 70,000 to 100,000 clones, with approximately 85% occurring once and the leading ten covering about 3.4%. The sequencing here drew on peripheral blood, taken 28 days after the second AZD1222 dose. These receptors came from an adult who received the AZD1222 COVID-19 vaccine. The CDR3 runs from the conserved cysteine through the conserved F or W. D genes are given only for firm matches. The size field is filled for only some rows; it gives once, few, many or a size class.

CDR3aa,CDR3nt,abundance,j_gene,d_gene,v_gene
CASSPAPMQAFF,TGTGCCAGCAGTCCCGCCCCCATGCAGGCTTTCTTT,-,TRBJ1-1,-,TRBV12-3/TRBV12-4
CASSFLGRSYEQYF,TGTGCCAGCAGTTTCTTGGGACGGTCCTACGAGCAGTACTTC,once,TRBJ2-7,-,TRBV28
CASSVAGSGNTIYF,TGTGCCAGCAGCGTGGCGGGCAGTGGAAACACCATATATTTT,once,TRBJ1-3,-,TRBV9
CASSYSDRGDTEAFF,TGTGCCAGCAGTTACTCGGACAGGGGAGACACTGAAGCTTTCTTT,-,TRBJ1-1,TRBD1,TRBV6-5
CASSQDRDRIYEQYF,TGTGCCAGCAGCCAAGATCGGGACAGGATCTACGAGCAGTACTTC,few,TRBJ2-7,TRBD1,TRBV3-1/TRBV3-2
CASGGQGTNQPQHF,TGTGCCAGTGGGGGACAGGGTACGAATCAGCCCCAGCATTTT,-,TRBJ1-5,TRBD1,TRBV19
CASSSGLAIADTQYF,TGTGCCAGCAGCTCCGGACTAGCGATAGCAGATACGCAGTATTTT,-,TRBJ2-3,TRBD2,TRBV11-3
CAWSVTMYEQYF,TGTGCCTGGAGTGTCACTATGTACGAGCAGTACTTC,-,TRBJ2-7,-,TRBV30
CAWLPPGWTNSYEQYF,TGTGCCTGGCTACCTCCGGGGTGGACAAACTCCTACGAGCAGTACTTC,-,TRBJ2-7,-,TRBV30
CASSPRLAGTQETQYF,TGTGCCAGCTCACCTAGACTAGCGGGGACCCAAGAGACCCAGTACTTC,-,TRBJ2-5,TRBD2,TRBV18
CASSLRDTALSNEKLFF,TGCGCCAGCAGCCTCCGGGACACCGCACTCTCTAATGAAAAACTGTTTTTT,-,TRBJ1-4,-,TRBV4-1
CASAQQGAKQPQHF,TGTGCCAGTGCCCAACAGGGGGCAAAACAGCCCCAGCATTTT,few,TRBJ1-5,TRBD1,TRBV19
CASSTEPNQPQHF,TGTGCCAGCTCGACCGAACCCAATCAGCCCCAGCATTTT,once,TRBJ1-5,-,TRBV19
CSVRLAGRYNEQFF,TGCAGCGTGAGGCTAGCGGGCCGGTACAATGAGCAGTTCTTC,-,TRBJ2-1,TRBD2,TRBV29-1
CASSDVGYPKPQHF,TGTGCCAGCAGTGATGTGGGTTACCCGAAGCCCCAGCATTTT,-,TRBJ1-5,-,TRBV6-1
CASSKDREETQYF,TGTGCCAGCAGTAAGGACAGGGAAGAGACCCAGTACTTC,-,TRBJ2-5,TRBD1,TRBV28
CASSYSGASESYEQYF,TGTGCCAGCAGTTACTCCGGGGCTAGCGAATCCTACGAGCAGTACTTC,-,TRBJ2-7,-,TRBV6-2/TRBV6-3
CASSLEREMGYTF,TGCGCCAGCAGCTTGGAACGGGAGATGGGCTACACCTTC,-,TRBJ1-2,-,TRBV5-1
CASSWVGGYTF,TGTGCCAGCAGCTGGGTGGGAGGCTACACCTTC,few,TRBJ1-2,-,TRBV5-4
CASSRYGLDSYNEQFF,TGTGCCAGCAGCCGATACGGACTTGATTCCTACAATGAGCAGTTCTTC,-,TRBJ2-1,-,TRBV7-3
CASSSMPNTEAFF,TGTGCCAGCAGCTCCATGCCGAACACTGAAGCTTTCTTT,-,TRBJ1-1,-,TRBV11-3
CATSDPGPTYEQYF,TGTGCCACCAGTGACCCGGGACCTACCTACGAGCAGTACTTC,-,TRBJ2-7,-,TRBV24-1
CASSPDRGYEQYF,TGTGCCAGCAGCCCGGACAGGGGCTACGAGCAGTACTTC,-,TRBJ2-7,TRBD1,TRBV3-1/TRBV3-2
CAISDVGLAGRNTGELFF,TGTGCCATCAGTGATGTGGGACTAGCGGGGAGGAACACCGGGGAGCTGTTTTTT,few,TRBJ2-2,TRBD2,TRBV10-3
CASSLGDSPDITEAFF,TGCGCCAGCAGCTTGGGGGACAGCCCGGATATCACTGAAGCTTTCTTT,-,TRBJ1-1,TRBD1,TRBV5-1
CAISERQGNSPLHF,TGTGCCATCAGTGAACGACAGGGAAATTCACCCCTCCACTTT,-,TRBJ1-6,TRBD1,TRBV10-3
CASTTSGGAPDTQYF,TGTGCCAGTACCACTAGCGGGGGGGCCCCAGATACGCAGTATTTT,once,TRBJ2-3,TRBD2,TRBV19
CASERSLTSSYNEQFF,TGTGCCAGCGAACGGAGCCTAACCAGCTCCTACAATGAGCAGTTCTTC,once,TRBJ2-1,-,TRBV6-6
CASSFMGIPGPPTNQPQHF,TGTGCCAGCAGTTTTATGGGGATCCCGGGACCTCCGACTAATCAGCCCCAGCATTTT,-,TRBJ1-5,-,TRBV28
CASSESFRREGGELFF,TGTGCCAGCAGTGAATCCTTCCGGCGGGAGGGGGGGGAGCTGTTTTTT,-,TRBJ2-2,TRBD2,TRBV25-1
CASSSRGEGRQETQYF,TGTGCCAGCAGTTCCAGGGGGGAGGGTAGACAAGAGACCCAGTACTTC,-,TRBJ2-5,-,TRBV27
CASSSTGGEQYF,TGTGCCAGCAGCTCGACGGGGGGAGAGCAGTACTTC,-,TRBJ2-7,TRBD2,TRBV11-3
CASSQSWSNNSPLHF,TGTGCCAGCAGCCAGAGCTGGAGCAATAATTCACCCCTCCACTTT,-,TRBJ1-6,-,TRBV6-5
CATSRDPDRRNQPQHF,TGTGCCACCAGCAGAGACCCGGACAGGAGGAATCAGCCCCAGCATTTT,-,TRBJ1-5,TRBD1,TRBV15
CACSLGGEQYF,TGTGCCTGTTCTTTGGGGGGCGAGCAGTACTTC,once,TRBJ2-7,-,TRBV30
CASSQGRDEAFF,TGTGCCAGCAGCCAAGGGAGAGATGAAGCTTTCTTT,-,TRBJ1-1,-,TRBV3-1/TRBV3-2
CATSRDLSNTEAFF,TGTGCCACCAGCAGAGATCTGAGTAACACTGAAGCTTTCTTT,-,TRBJ1-1,-,TRBV15
CASSVKDGLAGQETQYF,TGTGCCAGCAGCGTCAAAGACGGACTAGCGGGGCAAGAGACCCAGTACTTC,-,TRBJ2-5,TRBD2,TRBV9
CASSMGVTSYEQYF,TGTGCCAGTAGTATGGGGGTTACTTCCTACGAGCAGTACTTC,few,TRBJ2-7,-,TRBV19
CASSRPGGDTQYF,TGTGCCAGCAGTCGACCCGGGGGAGATACGCAGTATTTT,-,TRBJ2-3,-,TRBV28
CASSLQGNSYEQYF,TGCGCCAGCAGCTTGCAGGGAAACTCCTACGAGCAGTACTTC,-,TRBJ2-7,-,TRBV5-1
CASSSKGPYGYTF,TGTGCCAGCAGCTCCAAGGGGCCTTATGGCTACACCTTC,-,TRBJ1-2,-,TRBV11-2
CSGGRFMAVNNEQFF,TGCAGCGGAGGGCGATTCATGGCAGTTAACAATGAGCAGTTCTTC,-,TRBJ2-1,-,TRBV29-1
CASSLGTVNYEQYF,TGTGCCAGCAGCCTCGGGACAGTAAACTACGAGCAGTACTTC,few,TRBJ2-7,TRBD1,TRBV7-9
CASSPSGTSGYEQYF,TGTGCCAGCTCACCTTCCGGGACTAGCGGGTACGAGCAGTACTTC,-,TRBJ2-7,TRBD2,TRBV18
CASSLAPPNEQFF,TGTGCCAGCAGCTTAGCGCCCCCTAATGAGCAGTTCTTC,-,TRBJ2-1,-,TRBV7-8
CASSIKKQGAGNEQFF,TGTGCCAGTAGTATTAAGAAACAGGGGGCAGGCAATGAGCAGTTCTTC,-,TRBJ2-1,TRBD1,TRBV19
CASSQGQGTYEQYF,TGCGCCAGCAGCCAGGGACAGGGGACGTACGAGCAGTACTTC,-,TRBJ2-7,TRBD1,TRBV5-1
CASSLDGDDNQPQHF,TGCGCCAGCAGCTTGGACGGGGACGACAATCAGCCCCAGCATTTT,many,TRBJ1-5,-,TRBV5-1
CASSVGSSGETQYF,TGTGCCAGCAGCGTAGGATCTAGCGGAGAGACCCAGTACTTC,-,TRBJ2-5,TRBD2,TRBV9
CASSSDRPFPDIYF,TGCGCCAGCAGCTCTGACAGGCCATTCCCGGATATATATTTT,-,TRBJ1-3,-,TRBV5-1
CASSTTGDANYGYTF,TGTGCCAGTAGTACCACAGGGGACGCTAACTATGGCTACACCTTC,-,TRBJ1-2,TRBD1,TRBV19
CASSYTIYTEAFF,TGTGCCAGCAGTTACACTATCTACACTGAAGCTTTCTTT,-,TRBJ1-1,-,TRBV6-5